Listed below are T cell receptor beta chains from one sample, sequenced in a study of T cell responses to AZD1222 COVID-19 vaccine. Clones were sequenced by immunoSEQ multiplex PCR, and TCRdb holds only the in-frame ones, with some missing. The table lists around 130,000 clones, over 85% of them singletons, with 5% to 7% in the top ten. The input for sequencing was peripheral blood, taken on day 0 of AZD1222 vaccination. All receptors derive from an adult in good health. Each CDR3 is given with its conserved first and last residue. The D gene is left open where the match is weak. Size tells how often a clone was seen (once, few, many) or the class of an expanded clone, and some rows leave it out.

CDR3 protein: CASSQVRQNTEAFF
CDR3 DNA: TGTGCCAGCAGCCAGGTCCGGCAGAACACTGAAGCTTTCTTT
clone size: .
J gene: TRBJ1-1
V gene: TRBV3-1/TRBV3-2
D gene: .

CDR3 protein: CAISEQAGTDAFF
CDR3 DNA: TGTGCCATCAGTGAGCAAGCCGGGACGGACGCTTTCTTT
clone size: few
J gene: TRBJ1-1
V gene: TRBV10-3
D gene: .

CDR3 protein: CASSPGWGASNSPLHF
CDR3 DNA: TGTGCCAGCAGTCCGGGTTGGGGGGCTAGTAATTCACCCCTCCACTTT
clone size: .
J gene: TRBJ1-6
V gene: TRBV27
D gene: .

CDR3 protein: CASQTGSSYNSPLHF
CDR3 DNA: TGTGCCAGCCAAACAGGGAGCTCCTATAATTCACCCCTCCACTTT
clone size: .
J gene: TRBJ1-6
V gene: TRBV6-5
D gene: .

CDR3 protein: CASSSTSPPSGRADTQYF
CDR3 DNA: TGTGCCAGCAGCTCCACGAGTCCCCCTAGCGGGAGGGCAGATACGCAGTATTTT
clone size: .
J gene: TRBJ2-3
V gene: TRBV7-2
D gene: TRBD2

CDR3 protein: CASSQPKGRDYGYTF
CDR3 DNA: TGTGCCAGCAGCCAACCCAAAGGGCGGGACTATGGCTACACCTTC
clone size: .
J gene: TRBJ1-2
V gene: TRBV4-2
D gene: .

CDR3 protein: CAIRTEAAEAFF
CDR3 DNA: TGTGCCATCCGAACGGAGGCGGCTGAAGCTTTCTTT
clone size: once
J gene: TRBJ1-1
V gene: TRBV2
D gene: .

CDR3 protein: CASSLTRWETQYF
CDR3 DNA: TGTGCCAGCAGTTTGACTCGGTGGGAGACCCAGTACTTC
clone size: .
J gene: TRBJ2-5
V gene: TRBV12-3/TRBV12-4
D gene: .

CDR3 protein: CASRTGGDSRGAYNEQFF
CDR3 DNA: TGTGCCAGTAGGACGGGAGGCGATTCTCGTGGGGCCTACAATGAGCAGTTCTTC
clone size: .
J gene: TRBJ2-1
V gene: TRBV19
D gene: TRBD2

CDR3 protein: CAWSVTSWETQYF
CDR3 DNA: TGTGCCTGGAGTGTAACTAGCTGGGAGACCCAGTACTTC
clone size: .
J gene: TRBJ2-5
V gene: TRBV30
D gene: .

CDR3 protein: CASAIGRRGVDTQYF
CDR3 DNA: TGTGCTAGTGCCATTGGAAGGAGGGGGGTGGATACGCAGTATTTT
clone size: .
J gene: TRBJ2-3
V gene: TRBV12-5
D gene: .

CDR3 protein: CASRWASDYNEQFF
CDR3 DNA: TGTGCCAGCAGATGGGCTAGCGACTACAATGAGCAGTTCTTC
clone size: once
J gene: TRBJ2-1
V gene: TRBV6-5
D gene: .

CDR3 protein: CASSPRLAGSYEQYF
CDR3 DNA: TGTGCCAGCTCACCACGGCTAGCGGGATCCTACGAGCAGTACTTC
clone size: .
J gene: TRBJ2-7
V gene: TRBV18
D gene: TRBD2

CDR3 protein: CASSALGGGYEQYF
CDR3 DNA: TGTGCCAGCAGCGCGCTGGGGGGAGGCTACGAGCAGTACTTC
clone size: .
J gene: TRBJ2-7
V gene: TRBV6-5
D gene: .

CDR3 protein: CASSAKPNKGTEAFF
CDR3 DNA: TGTGCCAGCAGTGCGAAACCGAATAAGGGTACTGAAGCTTTCTTT
clone size: .
J gene: TRBJ1-1
V gene: TRBV28
D gene: .

CDR3 protein: CASSFTARSDTQYF
CDR3 DNA: TGTGCCAGCAGCTTCACCGCGAGGTCAGATACGCAGTATTTT
clone size: once
J gene: TRBJ2-3
V gene: TRBV11-3
D gene: .

CDR3 protein: CASSPTAETQYF
CDR3 DNA: TGTGCCAGCAGCCCCACCGCGGAGACCCAGTACTTC
clone size: .
J gene: TRBJ2-5
V gene: TRBV6-2/TRBV6-3
D gene: .

CDR3 protein: CASSQEGAANYGYTF
CDR3 DNA: TGTGCCAGCAGCCAAGAGGGGGCAGCTAACTATGGCTACACCTTC
clone size: .
J gene: TRBJ1-2
V gene: TRBV3-1/TRBV3-2
D gene: .

CDR3 protein: CASSQSGRASDTQYF
CDR3 DNA: TGTGCCAGCAGCCAAAGCGGGAGGGCCTCGGATACGCAGTATTTT
clone size: .
J gene: TRBJ2-3
V gene: TRBV7-3
D gene: TRBD2

CDR3 protein: CASSRGQVAGQPQHF
CDR3 DNA: TGTGCCAGTAGTAGAGGACAGGTGGCCGGACAGCCCCAGCATTTT
clone size: .
J gene: TRBJ1-5
V gene: TRBV19
D gene: TRBD1

CDR3 protein: CASTPGGYTF
CDR3 DNA: TGTGCCAGCACCCCAGGAGGCTACACCTTC
clone size: once
J gene: TRBJ1-2
V gene: TRBV9
D gene: .

CDR3 protein: CASSYGNRGRPGYTF
CDR3 DNA: TGTGCCAGCAGTTACGGGAACCGGGGTCGGCCCGGCTACACCTTC
clone size: .
J gene: TRBJ1-2
V gene: TRBV6-2/TRBV6-3
D gene: .

CDR3 protein: CASSRGTGGKLFF
CDR3 DNA: TGTGCCAGCAGCCGAGGGACCGGGGGAAAACTGTTTTTT
clone size: .
J gene: TRBJ1-4
V gene: TRBV6-5
D gene: .

CDR3 protein: CASSYPGTVNTEAFF
CDR3 DNA: TGTGCCAGCAGTTACCCAGGGACAGTGAACACTGAAGCTTTCTTT
clone size: .
J gene: TRBJ1-1
V gene: TRBV6-6
D gene: TRBD1

CDR3 protein: CASSALYNEQFF
CDR3 DNA: TGTGCCAGCAGCGCACTCTACAATGAGCAGTTCTTC
clone size: .
J gene: TRBJ2-1
V gene: TRBV9
D gene: .

CDR3 protein: CASSEAFF
CDR3 DNA: TGTGCCAGCAGTGAAGCTTTCTTT
clone size: .
J gene: TRBJ1-1
V gene: TRBV2
D gene: .

CDR3 protein: CASSYTAGPRQPLHF
CDR3 DNA: TGTGCCAGCAGTTACACGGCCGGGCCACGTCAGCCCCTCCACTTT
clone size: .
J gene: TRBJ1-6
V gene: TRBV6-6
D gene: .

CDR3 protein: CARSLPCRGHQPQHF
CDR3 DNA: TGTGCCAGAAGCTTACCATGCAGGGGGCATCAGCCCCAGCATTTT
clone size: .
J gene: TRBJ1-5
V gene: TRBV5-3
D gene: TRBD1

CDR3 protein: CASSNRQGYHEQYF
CDR3 DNA: TGCGCCAGCAGCAACAGACAGGGGTATCACGAGCAGTACTTC
clone size: .
J gene: TRBJ2-7
V gene: TRBV5-1
D gene: TRBD1

CDR3 protein: CASSYGTDSYNEQFF
CDR3 DNA: TGTGCCAGCAGTTACGGGACAGATTCCTACAATGAGCAGTTCTTC
clone size: .
J gene: TRBJ2-1
V gene: TRBV6-5
D gene: TRBD1

CDR3 protein: CASSQEGEAGVTEAFF
CDR3 DNA: TGTGCCAGCAGCCAAGAGGGCGAGGCAGGGGTCACTGAAGCTTTCTTT
clone size: once
J gene: TRBJ1-1
V gene: TRBV3-1/TRBV3-2
D gene: .

CDR3 protein: CASSLEPGANSPLHF
CDR3 DNA: TGTGCCAGCAGCTTGGAACCCGGGGCGAATTCACCCCTCCACTTT
clone size: .
J gene: TRBJ1-6
V gene: TRBV11-2
D gene: .

CDR3 protein: CASSLALGFSGRAHEQYF
CDR3 DNA: TGTGCCAGCAGCTTAGCGCTAGGCTTTAGCGGGAGGGCCCACGAGCAGTACTTC
clone size: .
J gene: TRBJ2-7
V gene: TRBV7-2
D gene: TRBD2

CDR3 protein: CSVSDRADGYTF
CDR3 DNA: TGCAGCGTCTCCGACAGGGCGGATGGCTACACCTTC
clone size: .
J gene: TRBJ1-2
V gene: TRBV29-1
D gene: TRBD1

CDR3 protein: CASSPGIGPLGNEQFF
CDR3 DNA: TGCGCCAGCAGCCCAGGTATTGGACCTCTTGGGAATGAGCAGTTCTTC
clone size: .
J gene: TRBJ2-1
V gene: TRBV5-1
D gene: .

CDR3 protein: CATSDPSAGDPDTQYF
CDR3 DNA: TGTGCCACCAGTGATCCATCGGCGGGAGACCCAGATACGCAGTATTTT
clone size: once
J gene: TRBJ2-3
V gene: TRBV24-1
D gene: TRBD2

CDR3 protein: CASSQWAARDSAGYTF
CDR3 DNA: TGTGCCAGCAGCCAATGGGCCGCCAGGGATTCGGCGGGCTACACCTTC
clone size: .
J gene: TRBJ1-2
V gene: TRBV3-1/TRBV3-2
D gene: .

CDR3 protein: CASSDGGDSYNEQFF
CDR3 DNA: TGTGCCAGCAGTGACGGCGGGGACTCCTACAATGAGCAGTTCTTC
clone size: .
J gene: TRBJ2-1
V gene: TRBV6-4
D gene: .

CDR3 protein: CASSQFLAGTDTQYF
CDR3 DNA: TGTGCCAGCAGCCAATTCCTAGCGGGGACAGATACGCAGTATTTT
clone size: .
J gene: TRBJ2-3
V gene: TRBV3-1/TRBV3-2
D gene: TRBD2

CDR3 protein: CASSLTSGSEQYF
CDR3 DNA: TGTGCCAGCAGTTTAACTAGCGGGAGCGAGCAGTACTTC
clone size: .
J gene: TRBJ2-7
V gene: TRBV12-3/TRBV12-4
D gene: TRBD2

CDR3 protein: CASSEEPGVGNTIYF
CDR3 DNA: TGTGCCAGCAGTGAAGAACCAGGTGTAGGAAACACCATATATTTT
clone size: .
J gene: TRBJ1-3
V gene: TRBV2
D gene: .

CDR3 protein: CASSLDSNQPQHF
CDR3 DNA: TGCGCCAGCAGCTTGGACAGCAATCAGCCCCAGCATTTT
clone size: .
J gene: TRBJ1-5
V gene: TRBV5-1
D gene: .

CDR3 protein: CASSLVGSRVNEQFF
CDR3 DNA: TGCGCCAGCAGCTTGGTCGGGTCAAGGGTGAATGAGCAGTTCTTC
clone size: .
J gene: TRBJ2-1
V gene: TRBV5-1
D gene: .

CDR3 protein: CASTLDPTSTDTQYF
CDR3 DNA: TGTGCCAGCACTCTGGACCCGACTAGCACAGATACGCAGTATTTT
clone size: .
J gene: TRBJ2-3
V gene: TRBV5-4
D gene: .

CDR3 protein: CASSVYRRTSYPGELFF
CDR3 DNA: TGTGCCAGCAGTGTCTACCGGAGGACAAGTTACCCCGGGGAGCTGTTTTTT
clone size: .
J gene: TRBJ2-2
V gene: TRBV28
D gene: .

CDR3 protein: CASFNRDNGYTF
CDR3 DNA: TGTGCCAGTTTTAACAGGGACAATGGCTACACCTTC
clone size: .
J gene: TRBJ1-2
V gene: TRBV27
D gene: .

CDR3 protein: CAWSTGPGTLGQPQHF
CDR3 DNA: TGTGCCTGGAGTACGGGGCCCGGGACATTAGGTCAGCCCCAGCATTTT
clone size: .
J gene: TRBJ1-5
V gene: TRBV30
D gene: .

CDR3 protein: CASSHHVGNTEAFF
CDR3 DNA: TGTGCCAGCAGCCACCACGTGGGGAACACTGAAGCTTTCTTT
clone size: .
J gene: TRBJ1-1
V gene: TRBV7-9
D gene: .

CDR3 protein: CASSTGGNLYGYTF
CDR3 DNA: TGTGCCAGCAGTACGGGGGGTAACCTCTATGGCTACACCTTC
clone size: .
J gene: TRBJ1-2
V gene: TRBV27
D gene: .

CDR3 protein: CASSLNFPIAGGLIEQYF
CDR3 DNA: TGTGCCAGCTCACTCAACTTTCCTATAGCGGGGGGGCTTATCGAGCAGTACTTC
clone size: .
J gene: TRBJ2-7
V gene: TRBV18
D gene: TRBD2

CDR3 protein: CASSYGGGQNNQPQHF
CDR3 DNA: TGTGCCAGCAGTTACGGGGGAGGGCAGAACAATCAGCCCCAGCATTTT
clone size: .
J gene: TRBJ1-5
V gene: TRBV6-5
D gene: .

CDR3 protein: CASSSPGSWETQYF
CDR3 DNA: TGTGCCAGCAGCTCTCCAGGGAGTTGGGAGACCCAGTACTTC
clone size: .
J gene: TRBJ2-5
V gene: TRBV5-4
D gene: .

CDR3 protein: CATSRAPLVADYEQYF
CDR3 DNA: TGTGCCACCAGCAGAGCCCCCCTAGTAGCGGACTACGAGCAGTACTTC
clone size: .
J gene: TRBJ2-7
V gene: TRBV15
D gene: .

CDR3 protein: CASSLRGGGTDTQYF
CDR3 DNA: TGTGCCAGCAGCTTACGGGGTGGGGGCACAGATACGCAGTATTTT
clone size: .
J gene: TRBJ2-3
V gene: TRBV7-9
D gene: .

CDR3 protein: CAWSAPMALQETQYF
CDR3 DNA: TGTGCCTGGAGTGCCCCAATGGCCCTCCAAGAGACCCAGTACTTC
clone size: .
J gene: TRBJ2-5
V gene: TRBV30
D gene: .

CDR3 protein: CASSFTSVSPNEQFF
CDR3 DNA: TGTGCCAGCAGCTTCACTAGCGTTAGTCCAAATGAGCAGTTCTTC
clone size: .
J gene: TRBJ2-1
V gene: TRBV5-6
D gene: TRBD2

CDR3 protein: CASGGLAGGPYEQYF
CDR3 DNA: TGTGCCAGCGGGGGGCTAGCGGGAGGGCCATACGAGCAGTACTTC
clone size: .
J gene: TRBJ2-7
V gene: TRBV2
D gene: TRBD2